The present T cell receptor beta chain was sequenced within a study of shared clonotypes between healthy human individuals (dated by TCRdb to about 2020). Study-wide context: A couple of women and a few men aged 18 to 49 years were included in the cohort. Per donor, three plates each were used for CD4 naive and CD4 memory, two for CD8 naive, and one for CD8 memory. To estimate repertoire size and how much clonotypes are shared between individuals, the study performed deep sequencing of blood TCR repertoires from a few healthy adults. To increase sequencing depth and limit assay-specific biases, TCR repertoire library preparation and sequencing were carried out by different laboratories using diverse techniques. Between about 0.8 and 9 billion PBMCs per donor were obtained by leukapheresis. What the study reported, not specific to this receptor: Pairwise subsampling indicated that sequencing depth was expected to affect the degree of clonotype sharing among donors. Incomplete sequencing was indicated by rarefaction of sorted-subset datasets, despite the large sequencing depth. The genetic and exposure-history diversity represented was limited by the small number of donors. Naive subsets generally had larger estimated clonotype richness than memory subsets did. Clonotypes shared by all four sorted-subset donors showed higher generation probabilities than non-shared clonotypes. Sampling was restricted to blood, and TCR repertoires in tissues likely differ from the TCR repertoires found in blood. Around 5.4% of naive CD4, 3.5% of naive CD8, 2.3% of memory CD4, and less than 0.45% of memory CD8 clonotypes were shared across a few donors.

A few counts support this clone. Its antigen has not been determined. No much larger clone exists at a distance of one base, and base qualities are not known. Healthy HIV-negative adults with no recently reported acute infections or vaccinations were included as donors. Only Caucasian adults living in Nashville, Tennessee, USA were represented among the donors. CD4+ T cells were enriched through magnetic negative selection, after which naive cells were positively selected on CD45RA and the remaining negative fraction served as the memory subset. Blood was obtained by leukapheresis, after which PBMCs were separated by Ficoll-Histopaque density gradient centrifugation and cryopreserved in liquid nitrogen vapor phase. Analytical flow cytometry was used to check the purity and quantity of every magnetically sorted T cell population. From each sorted fraction, genomic DNA was isolated and quantified by UV absorbance on a Nanodrop 2000c.

Using the deep immunoSEQ assay, TCR CDR3 regions were amplified from genomic DNA by multiplex PCR. For each cell subset, the extracted genomic DNA was distributed evenly across all wells of several immunoSEQ 96-well plates, and each plate served as one replicate. For sorted subsets, about 200 ng genomic DNA, equal to 30,000 or so T cell genomes, was loaded into each replicate PCR. The purified libraries were quantified using a Qubit 3.0 fluorometer, sized with a Bioanalyzer 2100, and then quantified again using the KAPA Library Quantification kit. Every immunoSEQ 96-well plate was sequenced on a separate single-read 150-cycle Illumina NextSeq 550 flow cell. The original pipeline was this. Because the immunoSEQ output included only junctional sequences and no quality scores, the filtering could not be the same as the filtering used for full-length reads. Sequences were annotated with PyIR, a Python wrapper for IgBLAST v1.9, using IMGT germline references to assign V/J genes and CDR3. Reads were filtered out if the reads had weak V/J assignments (E-value above 1e-6), no CDR3, stop codons, out-of-frame junctions, or ambiguous translated residues. V3J clonotypes were defined as sequences sharing an identical inferred V gene, J gene, and CDR3 amino acid sequence. To compute the percentage overlap between repertoires, the number of shared unique clonotypes was divided by the size of the smaller repertoire. Richness of each repertoire was evaluated using RTK rarefaction, the Chao1 estimator, and Recon v2.1 estimates of unobserved clonotypes. For all TCRbeta clonotypes obtained by the gDNA method from several donors, generation probabilities were computed with OLGA. TCRdb retrieved this table from immuneACCESS and kept in-frame rearrangements only. Not all clones are present; in checked studies, unresolved V genes account for under half, and no reason is known for the remainder. V, J and clone size are taken as reported in that table, and D and trimming were inferred from the DNA itself. This sample is represented by approximately 940,000 clones; 70% to 85% of them were singletons. The ten largest clones add up to nearly 1.5% of the sample.

The specimen was memory CD4+ T cells sorted from blood. The cell subset or site label for this specimen denotes: CD45RA-negative fraction. The clonotype was recovered from a man between 18 and 29 years old in good health.

The DNA is as follows: TGCAGTGTTACTAGCGCCTACGAGCAGTACTTC. Its protein reads: CSVTSAYEQYF. The chain joins TRBV20-1 to TRBJ2-7, with 7 junctional bases fitting TRBD2. From the cysteine through the phenylalanine, the CDR3 covers 11 amino acids. The CDR3 DNA has 33 bases and is translated from base 1. V trim: 7 bases; J trim: 2 bases; unmatched bases: 2. CDR1 and CDR2 are drawn from the germline V gene (reference sequence): DFQATT, SNEGSKA.